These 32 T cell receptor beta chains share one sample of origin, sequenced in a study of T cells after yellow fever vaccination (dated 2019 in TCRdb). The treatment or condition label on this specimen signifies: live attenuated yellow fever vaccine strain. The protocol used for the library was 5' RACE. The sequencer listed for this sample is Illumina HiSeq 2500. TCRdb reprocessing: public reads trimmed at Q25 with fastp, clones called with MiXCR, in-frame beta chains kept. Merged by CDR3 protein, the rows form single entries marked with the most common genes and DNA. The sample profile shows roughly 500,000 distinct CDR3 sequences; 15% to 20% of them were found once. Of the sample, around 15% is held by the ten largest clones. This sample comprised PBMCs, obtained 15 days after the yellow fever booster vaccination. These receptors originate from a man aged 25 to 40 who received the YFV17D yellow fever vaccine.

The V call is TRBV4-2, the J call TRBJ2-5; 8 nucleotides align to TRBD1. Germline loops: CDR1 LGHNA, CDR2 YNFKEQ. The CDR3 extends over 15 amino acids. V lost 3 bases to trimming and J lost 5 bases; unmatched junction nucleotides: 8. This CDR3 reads CASSQQQGARETQYF. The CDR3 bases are TGTGCCAGCAGCCAGCAGCAGGGGGCTCGGGAGACCCAGTACTTC.

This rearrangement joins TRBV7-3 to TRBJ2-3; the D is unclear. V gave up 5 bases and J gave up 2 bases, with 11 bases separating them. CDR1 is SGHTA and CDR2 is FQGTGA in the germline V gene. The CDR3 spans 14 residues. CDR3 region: CASSLRSNTDTQYF. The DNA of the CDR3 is TGTGCCAGCAGCCTACGCTCGAACACAGATACGCAGTATTTT.

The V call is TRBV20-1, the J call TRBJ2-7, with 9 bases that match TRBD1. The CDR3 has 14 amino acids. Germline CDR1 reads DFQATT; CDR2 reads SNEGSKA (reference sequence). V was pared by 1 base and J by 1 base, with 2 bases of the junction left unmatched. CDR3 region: CSARGTGDSYEQYF. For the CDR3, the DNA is TGCAGTGCTAGAGGGACAGGGGATTCCTACGAGCAGTACTTC.

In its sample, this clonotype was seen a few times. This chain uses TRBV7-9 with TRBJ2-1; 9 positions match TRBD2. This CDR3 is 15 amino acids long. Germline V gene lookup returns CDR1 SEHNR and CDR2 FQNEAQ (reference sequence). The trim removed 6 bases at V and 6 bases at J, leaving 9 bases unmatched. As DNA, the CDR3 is TGTGCCAGCAGTTTTTTGGGGACTAGCTTCAATGAGCAGTTCTTC. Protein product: CASSFLGTSFNEQFF. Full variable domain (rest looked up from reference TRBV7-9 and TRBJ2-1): DTGVSQNPRHKITKRGQNVTFRCDPISEHNRLYWYRQTLGQGPEFLTYFQNEAQLEKSRLLSDRFSAERPKGSFSTLEIQRTEQGDSAMYLCASSFLGTSFNEQFFGPGTRLTVL.

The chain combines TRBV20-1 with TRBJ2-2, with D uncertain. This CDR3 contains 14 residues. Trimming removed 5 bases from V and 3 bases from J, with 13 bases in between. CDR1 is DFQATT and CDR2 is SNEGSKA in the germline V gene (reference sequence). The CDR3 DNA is TGCAGTGCTCTCCGTGACACCTACACCGGGGAGCTGTTTTTT. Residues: CSALRDTYTGELFF.

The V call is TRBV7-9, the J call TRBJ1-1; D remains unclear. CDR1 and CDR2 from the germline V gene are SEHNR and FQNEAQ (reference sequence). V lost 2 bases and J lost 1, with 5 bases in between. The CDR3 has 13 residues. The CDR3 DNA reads TGTGCCAGCAGCTTACCACCGAACACTGAAGCTTTCTTT. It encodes CASSLPPNTEAFF.

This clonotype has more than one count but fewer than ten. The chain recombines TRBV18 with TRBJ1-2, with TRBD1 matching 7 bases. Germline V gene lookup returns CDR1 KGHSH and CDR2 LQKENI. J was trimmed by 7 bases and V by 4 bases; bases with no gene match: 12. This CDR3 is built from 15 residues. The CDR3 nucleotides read TGTGCCAGCTCACGAGTGTGGGACAGCGGGCCTGGCTACACCTTC. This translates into CASSRVWDSGPGYTF.

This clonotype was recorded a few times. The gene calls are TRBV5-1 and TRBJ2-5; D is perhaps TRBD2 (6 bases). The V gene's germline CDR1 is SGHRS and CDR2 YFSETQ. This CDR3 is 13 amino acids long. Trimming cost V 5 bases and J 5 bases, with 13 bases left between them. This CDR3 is CASSVGDWETQYF. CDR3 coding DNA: TGCGCCAGCAGTGTAGGGGACTGGGAGACCCAGTACTTC.

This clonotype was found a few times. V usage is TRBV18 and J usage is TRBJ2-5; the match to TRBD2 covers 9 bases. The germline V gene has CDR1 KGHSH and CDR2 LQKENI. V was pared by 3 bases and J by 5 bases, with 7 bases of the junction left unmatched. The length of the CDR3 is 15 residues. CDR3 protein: CASSPRIAGDETQYF. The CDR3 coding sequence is TGTGCCAGCTCACCCCGGATAGCGGGAGACGAGACCCAGTACTTC.

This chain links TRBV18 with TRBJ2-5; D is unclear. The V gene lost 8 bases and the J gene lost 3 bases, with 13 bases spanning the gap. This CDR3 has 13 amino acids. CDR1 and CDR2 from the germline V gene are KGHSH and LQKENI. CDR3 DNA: TGTGCCAGCAGCCCTACTCGGGAAGAGACCCAGTACTTC. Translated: CASSPTREETQYF.

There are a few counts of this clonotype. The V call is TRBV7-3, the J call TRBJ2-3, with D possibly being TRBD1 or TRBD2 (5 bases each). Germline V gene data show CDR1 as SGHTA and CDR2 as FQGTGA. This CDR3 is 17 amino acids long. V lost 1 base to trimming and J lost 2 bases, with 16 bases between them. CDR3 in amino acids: CASSLSGSGGPTDTQYF. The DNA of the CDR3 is TGTGCCAGCAGCTTAAGTGGGAGTGGGGGACCCACAGATACGCAGTATTTT.

The CDR3 loop reads CAIRTRNLAAYEQYF. The CDR3 DNA sequence: TGTGCCATCAGAACCCGGAACCTTGCGGCCTACGAGCAGTACTTC. This chain links TRBV10-3 with TRBJ2-7; no clear D gene. The germline V gene has CDR1 ENHRY and CDR2 SYGVKD. The V end lost 6 bases, the J end lost 2 bases, and 17 bases lay between the germline ends. The CDR3 is 15 residues long.

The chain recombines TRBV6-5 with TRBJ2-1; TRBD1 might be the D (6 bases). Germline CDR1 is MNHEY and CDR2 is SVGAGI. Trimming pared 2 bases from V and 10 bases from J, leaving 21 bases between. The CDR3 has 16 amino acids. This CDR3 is CASSYRDSRGKGEQFF. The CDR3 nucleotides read TGTGCCAGCAGTTACCGGGATTCCAGGGGAAAGGGGGAGCAGTTCTTC.

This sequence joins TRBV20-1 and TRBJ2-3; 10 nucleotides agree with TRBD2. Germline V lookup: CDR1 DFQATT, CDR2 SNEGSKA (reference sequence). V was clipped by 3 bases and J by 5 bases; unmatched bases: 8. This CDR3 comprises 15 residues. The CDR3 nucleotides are TGCAGTGCTAGTATCGTAGCGGGAGGAGTAGATACGCAGTATTTT. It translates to CSASIVAGGVDTQYF.

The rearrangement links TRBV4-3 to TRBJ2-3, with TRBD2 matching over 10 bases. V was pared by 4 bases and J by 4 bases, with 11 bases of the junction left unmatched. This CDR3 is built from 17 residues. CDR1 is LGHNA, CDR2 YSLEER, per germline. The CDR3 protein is CASSPAASGSSADTQYF. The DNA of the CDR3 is TGCGCCAGCAGCCCGGCGGCTAGCGGGAGCTCGGCAGATACGCAGTATTTT.

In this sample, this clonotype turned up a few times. The CDR3 DNA sequence: TGTGCCAGCAGCGAACCCTTTAGACGGGGGAGCTCCTACAATGAGCAGTTCTTC. Its translation is CASSEPFRRGSSYNEQFF. The gene calls are TRBV11-1 and TRBJ2-1; D is perhaps TRBD2 (6 bases). CDR3 length: 18 amino acids. The V gene's germline CDR1 is SGHAT and CDR2 FQDESV (reference sequence). Trimming took off 5 bases at V and 0 bases at J, with 20 bases between the two ends.

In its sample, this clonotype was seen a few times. CDR3 sequence: CASSKDRPNTGELFF. The CDR3 nucleotides are TGTGCCAGCTCAAAGGACAGACCGAACACCGGGGAGCTGTTTTTT. The genes are TRBV18 and TRBJ2-2, with D maybe TRBD1 (6 bases). Germline loops: CDR1 KGHSH, CDR2 LQKENI. The CDR3 length is 15 residues. With 5 bases removed from V and 0 bases from J, the gap between germline ends came to 10 bases.

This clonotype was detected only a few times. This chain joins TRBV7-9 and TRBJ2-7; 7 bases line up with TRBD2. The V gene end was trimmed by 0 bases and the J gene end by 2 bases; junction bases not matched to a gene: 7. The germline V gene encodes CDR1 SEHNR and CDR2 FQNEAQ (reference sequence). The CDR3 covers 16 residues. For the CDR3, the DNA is TGTGCCAGCAGCTTAGCGTCGGGCGGGAGACCCTACGAGCAGTACTTC. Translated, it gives CASSLASGGRPYEQYF.

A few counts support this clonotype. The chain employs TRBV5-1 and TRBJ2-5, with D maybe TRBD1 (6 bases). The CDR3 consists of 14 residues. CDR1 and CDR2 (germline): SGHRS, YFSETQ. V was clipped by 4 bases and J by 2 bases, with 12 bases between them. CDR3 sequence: CASSVQGAQETQYF. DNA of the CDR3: TGCGCCAGCAGCGTACAGGGCGCTCAAGAGACCCAGTACTTC.

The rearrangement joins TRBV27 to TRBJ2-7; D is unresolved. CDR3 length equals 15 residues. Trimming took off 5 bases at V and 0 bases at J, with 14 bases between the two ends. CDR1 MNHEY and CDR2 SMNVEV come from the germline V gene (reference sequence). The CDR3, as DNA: TGTGCCAGCAGTCTACAGCGTTTGAGCTCCTACGAGCAGTACTTC. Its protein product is CASSLQRLSSYEQYF.

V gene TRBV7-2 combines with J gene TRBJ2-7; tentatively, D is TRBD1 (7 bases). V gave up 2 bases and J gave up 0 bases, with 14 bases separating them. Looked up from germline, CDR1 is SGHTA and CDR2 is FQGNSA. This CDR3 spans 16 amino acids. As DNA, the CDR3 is TGTGCCAGCAGCTTATTTTGGAGGGGGCTCTCCTACGAGCAGTACTTC. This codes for CASSLFWRGLSYEQYF. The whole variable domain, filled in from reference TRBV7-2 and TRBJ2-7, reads GAGVSQSPSNKVTEKGKDVELRCDPISGHTALYWYRQSLGQGLEFLIYFQGNSAPDKSGLPSDRFSAERTGGSVSTLTIQRTQQEDSAVYLCASSLFWRGLSYEQYFGPGTRLTVT.

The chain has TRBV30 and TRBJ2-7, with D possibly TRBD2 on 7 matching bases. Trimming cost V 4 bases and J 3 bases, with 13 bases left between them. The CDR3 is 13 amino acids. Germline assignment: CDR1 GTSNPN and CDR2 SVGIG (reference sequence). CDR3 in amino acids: CAWTRGAVYEQYF. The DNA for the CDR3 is TGTGCCTGGACTCGGGGGGCGGTCTACGAGCAGTACTTC.

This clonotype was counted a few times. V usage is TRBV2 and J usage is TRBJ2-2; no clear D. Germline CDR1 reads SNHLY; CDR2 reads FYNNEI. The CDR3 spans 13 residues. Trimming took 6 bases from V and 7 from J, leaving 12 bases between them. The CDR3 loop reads CASRVEAIGELFF. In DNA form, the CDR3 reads TGTGCCAGCAGAGTGGAAGCCATCGGGGAGCTGTTTTTT.

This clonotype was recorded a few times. CDR3 amino acids: CASTNFQGYYGYTF. CDR3 sequence (DNA): TGTGCCAGCACCAACTTCCAGGGATACTATGGCTACACCTTC. The genes are TRBV12-3 or TRBV12-4 and TRBJ1-2; possible D gene TRBD1, 5 bases. The CDR3 is 14 residues long. Deletions cut 7 bases from V and 3 bases from J, with 15 bases between.

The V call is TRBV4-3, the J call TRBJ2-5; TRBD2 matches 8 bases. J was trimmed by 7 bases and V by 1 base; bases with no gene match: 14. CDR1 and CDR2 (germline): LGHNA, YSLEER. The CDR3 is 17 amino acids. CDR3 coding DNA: TGCGCCAGCAGCCAAGGGGGAACCGGGAGGGTCTCGGGGACCCAGTACTTC. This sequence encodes CASSQGGTGRVSGTQYF.

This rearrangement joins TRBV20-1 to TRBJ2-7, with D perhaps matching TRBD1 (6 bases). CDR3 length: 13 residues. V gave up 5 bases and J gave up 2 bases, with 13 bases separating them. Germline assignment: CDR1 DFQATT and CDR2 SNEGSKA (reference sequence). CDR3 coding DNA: TGCAGTGCTCCACGGGACAAGACCTACGAGCAGTACTTC. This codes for CSAPRDKTYEQYF.

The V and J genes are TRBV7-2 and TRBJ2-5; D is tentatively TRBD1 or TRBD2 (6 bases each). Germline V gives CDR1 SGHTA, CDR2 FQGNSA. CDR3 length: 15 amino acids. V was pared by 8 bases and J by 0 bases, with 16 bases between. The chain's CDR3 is CASRTKGGNQETQYF. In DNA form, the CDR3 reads TGTGCCAGCCGAACAAAGGGGGGCAACCAAGAGACCCAGTACTTC.

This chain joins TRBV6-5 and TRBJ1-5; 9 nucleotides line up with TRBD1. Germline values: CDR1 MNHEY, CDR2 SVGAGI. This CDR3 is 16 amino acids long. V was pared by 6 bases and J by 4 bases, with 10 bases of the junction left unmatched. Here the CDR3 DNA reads TGTGCCAGCAGCCACCGGGACAGGGTTGGAAATCAGCCCCAGCATTTT. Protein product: CASSHRDRVGNQPQHF.

CDR3 coding DNA: TGTGCCAGCAGACGACTACAGGGGCGAGAGCAGTACTTC. Its translation: CASRRLQGREQYF. This chain uses TRBV6-1 with TRBJ2-7, with TRBD1 matching 7 bases. CDR1 and CDR2 (germline): MNHNS, SASEGT. J gave up 7 bases and V 6 bases, and 9 bases lay outside the gene matches. The CDR3 sequence is 13 residues long.

The DNA for the CDR3 is TGTGCCAGCAGTCGGACCTCTGGGGCCAACGTCCTGACTTTC. Its translation: CASSRTSGANVLTF. V usage is TRBV25-1 and J usage is TRBJ2-6; the D is unclear. Trimming took off 5 bases at V and 0 bases at J, with 5 bases between the two ends. Germline V gene sequence: CDR1 MGHDK, CDR2 SYGVNS. There are 14 residues in the CDR3.

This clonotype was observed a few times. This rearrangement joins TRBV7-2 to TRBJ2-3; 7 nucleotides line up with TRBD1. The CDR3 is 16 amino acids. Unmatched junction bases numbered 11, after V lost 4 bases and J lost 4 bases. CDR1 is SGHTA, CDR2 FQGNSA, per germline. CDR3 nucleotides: TGTGCCAGCAGCTCCCGACAGGGAAATAACGCAGATACGCAGTATTTT. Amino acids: CASSSRQGNNADTQYF.

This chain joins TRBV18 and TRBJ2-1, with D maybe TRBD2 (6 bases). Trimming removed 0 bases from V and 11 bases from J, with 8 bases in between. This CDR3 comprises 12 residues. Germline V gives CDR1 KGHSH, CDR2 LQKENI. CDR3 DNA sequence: TGTGCCAGCTCACCACCAACTAGCCAGCAGTTCTTC. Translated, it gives CASSPPTSQQFF.